Listed below are T cell receptor beta chains from one sample, sequenced in a study of CD8+CD57+ T cells in acquired aplastic anemia. Each CDR3 protein gets one entry after TCRdb re-called the reads with MiXCR. Among 400,000 to 500,000 distinct CDR3 sequences listed, 65% to 80% were seen once. Sample: sorted CD4+, CD8+, or CD8+CD57+ T cells (not recorded which) from PBMCs. Receptor source: a human donor in good health, serving as a control. The CDR3 runs from the conserved cysteine through the conserved F or W. Each record gives: V gene, D gene, clone size, J gene, CDR3 protein, CDR3 DNA. A D gene is named only where the DNA matches it firmly. The size of a clone is reported for some rows only, either as once, few or many, or as a class for expanded clones.

V: TRBV2
D: TRBD2
size: many
J: TRBJ2-5
CDR3: CASSEKELAGAPETQYF
DNA: TGTGCCAGCAGTGAAAAGGAGCTAGCGGGGGCCCCAGAGACCCAGTACTTC

V: TRBV7-3
D: NA
size: NA
J: TRBJ1-2
CDR3: CASSIDLGVDYGYTF
DNA: TGTGCCAGCAGCATAGACCTAGGGGTTGACTATGGCTACACCTTC

V: TRBV7-8
D: NA
size: NA
J: TRBJ2-3
CDR3: CASSPATTRYF
DNA: TGTGCCAGCAGCCCCGCCACAACGCGGTATTTT

V: TRBV5-1
D: TRBD2
size: NA
J: TRBJ2-1
CDR3: CASSLWGAGGRSNEQFF
DNA: TGCGCCAGCAGCTTGTGGGGGGCGGGGGGCCGCTCGAATGAGCAGTTCTTC

V: TRBV29-1
D: NA
size: many
J: TRBJ1-2
CDR3: CSVLGWGAGYTF
DNA: TGCAGCGTTCTTGGCTGGGGGGCTGGCTACACCTTC

V: TRBV24-1
D: NA
size: few
J: TRBJ1-2
CDR3: CATRPSGKDGYTF
DNA: TGTGCCACCAGGCCCTCGGGGAAGGATGGCTACACCTTC

V: TRBV15
D: NA
size: many
J: TRBJ2-3
CDR3: CATSRDQADTQYF
DNA: TGTGCCACCAGCAGGGACCAGGCAGATACGCAGTATTTT

V: TRBV10-1
D: TRBD1
size: NA
J: TRBJ2-7
CDR3: CASIGTGVDEQYF
DNA: TGCGCCAGCATCGGGACAGGGGTAGACGAGCAGTACTTC

V: TRBV7-3
D: TRBD2
size: NA
J: TRBJ2-1
CDR3: CASSLGPSGGAHEQFF
DNA: TGCGCCAGCAGCTTGGGTCCGAGCGGGGGGGCCCATGAGCAGTTCTTC

V: TRBV15
D: TRBD1
size: NA
J: TRBJ2-7
CDR3: CATSAGQGGDEQYF
DNA: TGTGCCACCAGCGCGGGACAGGGGGGCGACGAGCAGTACTTC

V: TRBV5-4
D: TRBD1
size: many
J: TRBJ2-3
CDR3: CASSLAGTGYTQYF
DNA: TGTGCCAGCAGCTTGGCCGGGACAGGATATACGCAGTATTTT

V: TRBV9
D: NA
size: many
J: TRBJ2-3
CDR3: CASSVDVAADTQYF
DNA: TGTGCCAGCAGCGTAGATGTAGCGGCAGATACGCAGTATTTT

V: TRBV2
D: TRBD1
size: NA
J: TRBJ1-2
CDR3: CASRGTGTYVFTF
DNA: TGTGCCAGCAGGGGGACAGGTACCTATGTTTTCACCTTC

V: TRBV19
D: TRBD1
size: NA
J: TRBJ2-7
CDR3: CASSGPGGGTGGYEQYF
DNA: TGTGCCAGCAGCGGACCCGGTGGGGGGACAGGGGGCTACGAGCAGTACTTC

V: TRBV6-6
D: NA
size: many
J: TRBJ1-1
CDR3: CASSFWVEAAEAFF
DNA: TGTGCCAGCAGTTTTTGGGTAGAGGCGGCTGAAGCTTTCTTT

V: TRBV12-3/TRBV12-4
D: NA
size: NA
J: TRBJ1-2
CDR3: CASSPGPRNNYGYTF
DNA: TGTGCCAGCAGCCCGGGACCGAGAAATAACTATGGCTACACCTTC

V: TRBV9
D: NA
size: NA
J: TRBJ1-2
CDR3: CASSNAETLAYEYTF
DNA: TGTGCCAGCAGCAATGCCGAGACGTTGGCATATGAATACACCTTC

V: TRBV5-1
D: NA
size: NA
J: TRBJ1-1
CDR3: CASSLAAAGKAFF
DNA: TGTGCCAGCAGTTTAGCGGCTGCTGGCAAAGCTTTCTTT

V: TRBV7-6
D: NA
size: NA
J: TRBJ2-7
CDR3: CASSLANNRHTEAF
DNA: TGTGCCAGCAGCTTAGCGAACAACAGACACACGGAAGCCTTC

V: TRBV6-2/TRBV6-3
D: TRBD1
size: many
J: TRBJ1-6
CDR3: CASKLRGQGVWSPLHF
DNA: TGTGCCAGCAAATTACGGGGACAGGGAGTATGGTCACCCCTCCACTTT

V: TRBV5-1
D: NA
size: many
J: TRBJ1-4
CDR3: CASSLESAGGEKLFF
DNA: TGCGCCAGCAGCTTGGAGTCAGCTGGGGGCGAAAAACTGTTTTTT

V: TRBV10-3
D: TRBD1
size: NA
J: TRBJ2-5
CDR3: CAISDLTGSNDGYSF
DNA: TGTGCCATCAGTGACCTGACAGGGAGCAACGATGGCTACTCCTTC

V: TRBV19
D: NA
size: NA
J: TRBJ1-3
CDR3: CASTTGDRSAGNTIYF
DNA: TGTGCCAGTACCACTGGGGATAGGTCGGCTGGAAACACCATATATTTT

V: TRBV5-1
D: NA
size: NA
J: TRBJ2-5
CDR3: CASSLGTGQGTQYF
DNA: TGCGCCAGCAGCTTGGGTACGGGGCAGGGGACCCAGTACTTC

V: TRBV29-1
D: TRBD1
size: many
J: TRBJ2-7
CDR3: CSVGQGWEQYF
DNA: TGCAGCGTTGGACAGGGGTGGGAGCAGTACTTC

V: TRBV9
D: NA
size: NA
J: TRBJ1-1
CDR3: CASSEMPGGPPNTFF
DNA: TGTGCCAGCAGCGAGATGCCGGGGGGGCCGCCGAACACTTTCTTT

V: TRBV6-1
D: TRBD2
size: few
J: TRBJ2-1
CDR3: CASSKGGGLAANEQFF
DNA: TGTGCCAGCAGTAAAGGAGGGGGACTAGCGGCTAATGAGCAGTTCTTC

V: TRBV2
D: NA
size: many
J: TRBJ1-6
CDR3: CASSEDYRRHSPLHF
DNA: TGTGCCAGCAGTGAAGATTACAGAAGGCATTCACCCCTCCACTTT

V: TRBV7-2
D: NA
size: NA
J: TRBJ2-1
CDR3: CASSLGTGPTKELFF
DNA: TGTGCCAGCAGCTTGGGGACTGGCCCCACCAAGGAGCTGTTCTTC

V: TRBV5-1
D: NA
size: many
J: TRBJ1-6
CDR3: CATKQKTDRLGSHSPLHF
DNA: TGCGCCACCAAGCAAAAAACTGACAGACTGGGGTCCCATTCACCCCTCCACTTT

V: TRBV7-9
D: NA
size: NA
J: TRBJ2-5
CDR3: CASSVPETQSF
DNA: TGTGCCAGCAGCGTACCAGAGACCCAATCATTC

V: TRBV10-2
D: NA
size: few
J: TRBJ2-7
CDR3: CASSDGRNYEQYF
DNA: TGCGCCAGCAGTGATGGACGTAACTACGAGCAGTACTTC

V: TRBV7-8
D: NA
size: NA
J: TRBJ2-1
CDR3: CASSLSQGGKNEHFF
DNA: TGTGCCAGCAGCCTAAGCCAGGGGGGTAAGAATGAGCATTTCTTC

V: TRBV20-1
D: NA
size: NA
J: TRBJ2-7
CDR3: CSARDPGTDPYEQYF
DNA: TGCAGTGCTAGAGACCCCGGGACCGACCCCTACGAGCAGTACTTC

V: TRBV5-1
D: NA
size: NA
J: TRBJ1-2
CDR3: CASGVAGRFSGYTF
DNA: TGTGCCAGCGGCGTAGCGGGCAGGTTCTCTGGCTACACCTTC

V: TRBV4-2
D: TRBD1
size: once
J: TRBJ1-1
CDR3: CAGSVDRVTTEAFF
DNA: TGTGCCGGCAGCGTGGACAGGGTGACCACTGAAGCTTTCTTT

V: TRBV5-4
D: NA
size: NA
J: TRBJ1-6
CDR3: CASSLADISPLHF
DNA: TGCGCCAGCAGCTTGGCAGACATTTCACCCCTCCACTTT

V: TRBV25-1
D: TRBD1
size: few
J: TRBJ1-2
CDR3: CASSKGRDSTNYGYTF
DNA: TGTGCCAGCAGTAAGGGAAGGGACAGCACTAACTATGGCTACACCTTC

V: TRBV10-3
D: NA
size: NA
J: TRBJ2-1
CDR3: CAITNEGATYNEQFF
DNA: TGTGCCATCACGAACGAAGGGGCTACCTACAATGAGCAGTTCTTC

V: TRBV24-1
D: TRBD1
size: once
J: TRBJ1-4
CDR3: CATSDSTGEKLFF
DNA: TGTGCCACCAGTGACTCGACAGGGGAAAAACTGTTTTTT

V: TRBV9
D: TRBD1
size: NA
J: TRBJ2-7
CDR3: CASTIGTGDHGTHF
DNA: TGTGCCAGCACGATAGGGACAGGGGACCACGGGACCCACTTC

V: TRBV10-3
D: NA
size: NA
J: TRBJ2-7
CDR3: CAISDGLGGYEQYF
DNA: TGTGCCATCAGTGATGGTCTAGGCGGGTACGAGCAGTACTTC

V: TRBV7-3
D: NA
size: NA
J: TRBJ1-6
CDR3: CASGLDRPLHF
DNA: TGTGCCAGCGGCCTCGATCGGCCCCTCCACTTT

V: TRBV7-2
D: NA
size: NA
J: TRBJ2-3
CDR3: CASSFPRPDTFTQYF
DNA: TGTGCCAGCAGCTTCCCGCGGCCAGACACATTTACGCAGTATTTT

V: TRBV6-2/TRBV6-3
D: NA
size: NA
J: TRBJ2-3
CDR3: CASSYSMPAGATDTQYF
DNA: TGTGCCAGCAGTTACTCGATGCCTGCGGGGGCCACAGATACGCAGTACTTT

V: TRBV7-2
D: NA
size: NA
J: TRBJ2-1
CDR3: CASSFGAPGCDEQFF
DNA: TGTGCCAGCAGCTTTGGCGCGCCAGGTTGCGATGAGCAGTTCTTC

V: TRBV11-1
D: NA
size: NA
J: TRBJ1-5
CDR3: CASSWETGSNQPQHF
DNA: TGTGCCAGCAGTTGGGAGACGGGCAGCAATCAGCCCCAGCATTTT

V: TRBV15
D: NA
size: many
J: TRBJ2-3
CDR3: CATSREELASDTQYF
DNA: TGTGCCACCAGCAGAGAGGAACTAGCTAGTGATACGCAGTATTTT